This paragraph reports one T cell receptor (beta chain). TCRdb's table, derived via immunoSEQ multiplex PCR, lists solely in-frame clones and lacks some. The sample consists of some 51,000 clones, about 84% of them appearing once. This sample was taken from a study of PD-1 blockade in mismatch repair-deficient tumors. CDR3 size: 14 residues. Germline CDR1 reads SGHTS; CDR2 reads YDEGEE. With 0 bases removed from V and 5 bases from J, the gap between germline ends came to 11 bases. The rearrangement links TRBV5-8 to TRBJ1-1; D remains unclear. The sequenced sample was peripheral blood, obtained 20 weeks after starting pembrolizumab. This clonotype was sampled from an adult with mismatch repair-deficient cancer. The CDR3 nucleotides read TGTGCCAGCAGCTTGGAGGCAGGTAGAACTGAAGCTTTCTTT. It is translated as CASSLEAGRTEAFF.